The TCR beta chain described here comes from a study of CD8+CD57+ T cells in acquired aplastic anemia. On the study more broadly: Healthy donors gave about 10.8 million reads on average for CD4+ cells.

Both TCR beta VDJ combination and CDR3 sequence profiling were carried out. Genomic DNA was the template for this profiling. TCRdb reanalysed the reads using MiXCR and keeps one entry per CDR3 protein. The data show roughly 420,000 distinct CDR3 sequences, 55% to 70% seen once. This clonotype came up once. Its antigen is unidentified. Compared with germline, one end of the junction differs, possibly owing to a read error. Regarding the study as a whole: Between patients and controls, over 25 CD8+ CDR3 sequences were found in common.

Germline loops: CDR1 SGHVS, CDR2 FQNEAQ. This CDR3 comprises 16 residues. This receptor was identified in a human donor in good health, serving as a control. The specimen was sorted CD4+, CD8+, or CD8+CD57+ T cells (not recorded which) from PBMCs. V gene TRBV7-8 combines with J gene TRBJ2-1; 7 nucleotides align to TRBD2. The CDR3 sequence: CASSYGEAGVYNEQLF. The DNA of the CDR3 is TGTGCCAGCAGTTACGGGGAGGCGGGGGTCTATAATGAGCAGCTCTTC.